This T cell receptor (beta chain) was recovered during a study of cytomegalovirus exposure and HLA in healthy donors. Study outcomes and limitations: HLA restriction was apparent for most CMV-associated TCR beta chains in a later analysis. Roughly uniform depth of sequencing across donors was assumed in presence/absence analyses. With high specificity and sensitivity, the classifier reportedly diagnosed cytomegalovirus status. The dataset shows that most TCR sequences were rare, while some public TCRs occurred in many donors.

V was pared by 2 bases and J by 7 bases, with 17 bases between. This CDR3 region has 15 residues. Per germline, CDR1 MNHNY and CDR2 SVGAGI (reference sequence). 13 Jbeta primers and 60 Vbeta primers were used for the PCR. Method: immunoSEQ multiplex PCR; TCRdb's copy keeps in-frame clones and lacks some. The data contain approximately 110,000 clones, 76% of them singletons. As regards this clone: No antigen is known for it.

The TCR originated in a man aged 45 to 65 in good health and CMV-seronegative. The chain uses TRBV6-6 and TRBJ1-2; weak D call: TRBD1 (5 bases). The sequenced sample was PBMCs. The CDR3 sequence is CASSYGAGLQFGYTF. The DNA for the CDR3 is TGTGCCAGCAGTTACGGGGCAGGTCTTCAGTTTGGCTACACCTTC.